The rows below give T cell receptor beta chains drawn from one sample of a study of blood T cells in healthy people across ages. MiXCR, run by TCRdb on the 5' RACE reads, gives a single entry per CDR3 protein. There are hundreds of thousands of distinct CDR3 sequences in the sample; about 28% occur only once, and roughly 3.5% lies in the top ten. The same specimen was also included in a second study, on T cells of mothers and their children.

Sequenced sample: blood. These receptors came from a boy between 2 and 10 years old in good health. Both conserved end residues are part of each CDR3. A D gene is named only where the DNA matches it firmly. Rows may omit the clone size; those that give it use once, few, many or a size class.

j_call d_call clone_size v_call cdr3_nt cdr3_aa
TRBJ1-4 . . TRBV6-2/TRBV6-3 TGTGCCAGCACGACGGGTGAAAAACTGTTTTTT CASTTGEKLFF
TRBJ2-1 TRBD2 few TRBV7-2 TGTGCCAGCAGCCCGGAGCGCGGGAGCGGCAATGAGCAGTTCTTC CASSPERGSGNEQFF
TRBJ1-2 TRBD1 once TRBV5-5 TGTGCCAGCAGCTTGGGTGTCGGGTTCCAGGGGGCGCGGGACTATGGCTACACCTTC CASSLGVGFQGARDYGYTF
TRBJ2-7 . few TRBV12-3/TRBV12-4 TGTGCCACTGGGCTGAGTCCGGGCTACGAGCAGTACTTC CATGLSPGYEQYF
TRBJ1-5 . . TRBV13 TGTGCCAGCAGCTTATCAATTGGTCAAAATCAGCCCCAGCATTTT CASSLSIGQNQPQHF
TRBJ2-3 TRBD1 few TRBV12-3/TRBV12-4 TGTGCCAGCGGTCCCGGGACAGGGAATCGGGGAGATACGCAGTATTTT CASGPGTGNRGDTQYF
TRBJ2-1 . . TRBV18 TGTGCCAGCTCACCACAGGGAATTGAGCAGTTCTTC CASSPQGIEQFF
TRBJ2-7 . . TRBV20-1 TGCAGTGCTAGAGGGGCCGGGTCCTACGAGCAGTACTTC CSARGAGSYEQYF
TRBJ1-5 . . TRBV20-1 TGCAGTGCTGGCAGTGTGGTACGCAATCAGCCCCAGCATTTT CSAGSVVRNQPQHF
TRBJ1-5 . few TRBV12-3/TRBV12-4 TGTGCCAGCAGTTTCCAGGGCTGGGGAAGTCAGCCCCAGCATTTT CASSFQGWGSQPQHF
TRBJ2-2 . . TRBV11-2 TGTGCCAGCAGCTTAGCGTACAACACCGGGGAGCTGGTTTTT CASSLAYNTGELVF
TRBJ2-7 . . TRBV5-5 TGTGCCAGCAGCCCCCATGGCTACGAGCAGTACTTC CASSPHGYEQYF
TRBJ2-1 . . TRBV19 TGTGCCAGTAGTATAGGGGCGGTTCTCTACAATGAGCAGTTCTTC CASSIGAVLYNEQFF
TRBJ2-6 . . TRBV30 TGTGCCTGGTTTGGTTACGGGGGGCGGAAATCTGGGGCCAACGTCCTGACTTTC CAWFGYGGRKSGANVLTF
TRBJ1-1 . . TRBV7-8 TGTGCCAGCGGCCGGACTGTGAACACTGAAGCTTTCTTT CASGRTVNTEAFF
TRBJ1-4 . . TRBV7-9 TGTGCCAGCAGCCTGGGGGGGCTCCGCGCTAATGAAAAACTGTTTTTT CASSLGGLRANEKLFF
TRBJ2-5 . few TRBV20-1 TGCAGTGCAAAGACAGGTCAAAAGACCCAGTACTTC CSAKTGQKTQYF
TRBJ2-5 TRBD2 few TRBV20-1 TGCAGTGCTAGTTCCGGACTAGCGGGAGATCTGGCAGAGACCCAGTACTTC CSASSGLAGDLAETQYF
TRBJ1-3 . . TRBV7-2 TGTGCCAGCAGCCCGAAGGCATATGGAAACACCATATATTTT CASSPKAYGNTIYF
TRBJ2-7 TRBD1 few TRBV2 TGTGCCAGCAGTTCTATACGGACAGGGGCGCGCGAGCAGTACTTC CASSSIRTGAREQYF
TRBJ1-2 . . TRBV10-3 TGTGCCATCAGTCTCCGGACAAGTAACTATGGCTACACCTTC CAISLRTSNYGYTF
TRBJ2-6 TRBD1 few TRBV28 TGTGCCAGCAGTTTCCCAACCGGGACAGGGGATCCCAACGTCCTGACTTTC CASSFPTGTGDPNVLTF
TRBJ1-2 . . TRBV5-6 TGTGCCAGCAGCTTAGAGGGAACGGGCTGGGACTATGGCTACACCTTC CASSLEGTGWDYGYTF
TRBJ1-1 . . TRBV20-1 TGCAGTGCTGAACAGGTTAACACTGAAGCTTTCTTT CSAEQVNTEAFF
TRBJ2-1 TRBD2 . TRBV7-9 TGTGCCAGCAGCTCCGGGACTACCAATGAGCAGTTCTTC CASSSGTTNEQFF
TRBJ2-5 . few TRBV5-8 TGTGCCAGCAGCTTGCCCGGGACGGATCAAGAGACCCAGTACTTC CASSLPGTDQETQYF
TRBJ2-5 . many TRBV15 TGTGCCACCAGCAGAGTCAGGACTAAAGAGACCCAGTACTTC CATSRVRTKETQYF
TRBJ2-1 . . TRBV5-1 TGCGCCAGCAGCTTGGCGCTAGCCAACTCCTACAATGAGCAGTTCTTC CASSLALANSYNEQFF
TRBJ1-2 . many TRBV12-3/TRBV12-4 TGTGCCAGCAGTTTTCGAGGCTATGGCTACACCTTC CASSFRGYGYTF
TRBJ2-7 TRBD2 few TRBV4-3 TGCGCCAGCAGCCAAGGGCTAGCGGGACTGTACGAGCAGTACTTC CASSQGLAGLYEQYF
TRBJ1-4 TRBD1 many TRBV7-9 TGTGCCAGCAGCTCGTACGGGACAGGGTTTGAAAAACTGTTTTTT CASSSYGTGFEKLFF
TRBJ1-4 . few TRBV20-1 TGCAGTGCTAGAGCGACCGGAGCGACAACTAATGAAAAACTGTTTTTT CSARATGATTNEKLFF
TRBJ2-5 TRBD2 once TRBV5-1 TGCGCCAGCAGCCCGGGACTAGCGGGCCAGTACTTC CASSPGLAGQYF
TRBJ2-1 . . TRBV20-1 TGCAGTGCTTCCCACCCTACCTACAATGAGCAGTTCTTC CSASHPTYNEQFF
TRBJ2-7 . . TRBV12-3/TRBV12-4 TGTGTCAGCAGGTTATTCTACGAGCAGTACTTC CVSRLFYEQYF
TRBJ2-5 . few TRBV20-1 TGCAGTGCAATGAGCGCCCAAGAGACCCAGTACTTC CSAMSAQETQYF
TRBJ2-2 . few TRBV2 TGTGCCATAACACTAGCCCCAACCGGGGAGCTGTTTTTT CAITLAPTGELFF
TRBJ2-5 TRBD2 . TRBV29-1 TGCAGCGTTTCCCGGACTAGCGGTCCTGGGACCCAGTACTTC CSVSRTSGPGTQYF
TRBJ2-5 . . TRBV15 TGTGCCACCAGCAGAGGCACCCCTTCCGCAGAGACCCAGTACTTC CATSRGTPSAETQYF
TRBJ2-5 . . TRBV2 TGTGCCAGCACTGGACAGAAAGAGACCCAGTACTTC CASTGQKETQYF
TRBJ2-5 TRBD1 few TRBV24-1 TGTGCCACCAGTGCTACCCAAGGGGACAGTTTGTACCAAGAGACCCAGTACTTC CATSATQGDSLYQETQYF
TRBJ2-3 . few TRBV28 TGTGCCAGCATCCTACAGGGTGTCACAGATACGCAGTATTTT CASILQGVTDTQYF
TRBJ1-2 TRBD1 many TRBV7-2 TGTGCCAGCAGCGAAGGGACAGGGGGTGGCTATGGCTACACCTTC CASSEGTGGGYGYTF
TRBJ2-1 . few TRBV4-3 TGCGCCAGCAGCCAAGTACTTGAGTCCTACAATGAGCAGTTCTTC CASSQVLESYNEQFF
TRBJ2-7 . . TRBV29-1 TGCAGCGTCCAAACGGGAAACCCCTACGAGCAGTACTTC CSVQTGNPYEQYF
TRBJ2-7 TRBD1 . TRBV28 TGTGCCAGCAGGTCCGAGACAGGGGTTACCGAGCAGTACTTC CASRSETGVTEQYF
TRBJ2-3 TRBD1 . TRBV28 TGTGCCAGCAGGGCCGGAAGGACAGGGATGCCAGATACGCAGTATTTT CASRAGRTGMPDTQYF
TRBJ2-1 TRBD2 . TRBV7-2 TGTGCCAGCAAGGGCGGGAGGGGGTCCTACAATGAGCAGTTCTTC CASKGGRGSYNEQFF
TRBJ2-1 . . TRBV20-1 TGCAGTGCTGTAATAAACAATGAGCAGTTCTTC CSAVINNEQFF
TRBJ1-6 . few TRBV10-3 TGTGCCATCGGGCAATACGATTCACCCCTCCACTTT CAIGQYDSPLHF
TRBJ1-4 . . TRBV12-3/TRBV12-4 TGTGCCAGCAGTTTTGCAGGGGCGGGTGAAAAACTGTTTTTT CASSFAGAGEKLFF